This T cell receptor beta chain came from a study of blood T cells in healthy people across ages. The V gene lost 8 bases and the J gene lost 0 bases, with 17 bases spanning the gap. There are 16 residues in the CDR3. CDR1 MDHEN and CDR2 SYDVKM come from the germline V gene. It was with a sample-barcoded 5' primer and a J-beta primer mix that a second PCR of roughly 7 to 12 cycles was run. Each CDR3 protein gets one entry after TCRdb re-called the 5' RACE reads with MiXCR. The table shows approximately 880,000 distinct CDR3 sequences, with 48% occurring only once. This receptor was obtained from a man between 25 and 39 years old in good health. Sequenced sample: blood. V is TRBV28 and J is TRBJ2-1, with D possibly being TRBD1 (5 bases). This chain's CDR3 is CASGALGASSYNEQFF. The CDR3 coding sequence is TGTGCCAGCGGGGCGCTAGGGGCGAGCTCCTACAATGAGCAGTTCTTC. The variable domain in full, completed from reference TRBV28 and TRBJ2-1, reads DVKVTQSSRYLVKRTGEKVFLECVQDMDHENMFWYRQDPGLGLRLIYFSYDVKMKEKGDIPEGYSVSREKKERFSLILESASTNQTSMYLCASGALGASSYNEQFFGPGTRLTVL.